The entry that follows covers one T cell receptor (beta chain) sequence. Its cognate antigen has yet to be identified. Base-call qualities are not available, and no considerably larger clone is one nucleotide away. On a MiSeq, deep resolution sequencing aimed for a depth between 1 in 1 million and 1 in 200,000 T cells, with each clonotype covered 10x on average. The immunoSEQ hsTCRB Kit was used to generate TCR beta libraries. In the original analysis: The data were analyzed with ImmunoSEQ Analyzer and ImmunoSEQ Data Assistant, and V, D and J gene assignments followed IMGT definitions. Clonality was computed as one minus normalized Shannon entropy of productive rearrangement frequencies, ranging from 0 to 1. Only overrepresented clonotypes making up at least 0.05% of each patient's repertoire were included in the public clonotype analysis. Some twelve age-matched healthy donor repertoires from immuneACCESS were used as controls for clonality. This immuneACCESS table, as held by TCRdb, lists in-frame sequences with V and J called but not all clones. Of the missing ones, under half trace to an unresolved V gene in checked studies; the others have no known cause. The V and J calls and clone size come from that table; D and trimming were worked out from the DNA. The table for this sample lists some 200,000 clones; 79% of them were counted only once. Clones ranked in the top ten supply roughly 11% of the sample.

This sample was included in a study of cytotoxic CD8 clonotypes in ibrutinib-treated CLL (dated by TCRdb to the early 2020s). Regarding the complete study: In this cohort, 15 patients were treatment-naive and approximately 10 were relapsed/refractory, while approximately 18 had unmutated IGHV. Cryopreserved peripheral blood mononuclear cells were obtained prior to treatment, at the time of response, and at either disease progression or sustained remission. Patients were still on ibrutinib when every remission and progressive disease sample was collected. On average, each sample yielded approximately 250,000 productive templates and about 100,000 productive rearrangements. Response samples were taken after a median of 12 months on treatment, ranging from roughly 6 to 36 months. Partial responses were observed in some 24 patients and complete responses in 2; after a median follow-up of 68 months, remission was maintained in approximately 15 patients and progression was observed in approximately 12. Of the approximately 94 people in the trial, roughly 27 had longitudinal samples available. General study outcomes and caveats: Public clonotypes were rare and either shrank or stayed stable during treatment, and the rise in clonality at ibrutinib response reflected expansion of private clonotypes. Clonality increased at ibrutinib response, stayed stable in sustained remission, and fell back toward baseline at progression. Sampling times were not matched between patients in sustained remission and patients whose disease was progressing, and lymph node repertoires were not examined. Baseline clonality exceeded that of age-matched healthy donors and correlated strongly with circulating CD8+ T-cell counts.

The CDR3 numbers 13 residues from cysteine through phenylalanine. The only DNA kept is the CDR3, 39 bases in frame from the first base. The V and J ends are trimmed by 6 bases and 3 bases, leaving 9 bases between them. According to the germline V gene, CDR1 reads KGHSH and CDR2 reads LQKENI. The time point label corresponds to: approximately 11 months on ibrutinib. Approximately 2 micrograms of genomic DNA were extracted from cryopreserved PBMCs for TCR beta library preparation. High-throughput TCR beta sequencing was performed on longitudinal blood samples from CLL patients receiving ibrutinib monotherapy. The patients took part in an open-label, single-center phase 2 trial of ibrutinib monotherapy.

This receptor chain uses TRBV18 and TRBJ1-5; the D gene assignment is ambiguous. The sequences come from PBMCs, collected after 12 months of ibrutinib treatment. The receptor comes from a human donor with chronic lymphocytic leukemia. CDR3 reads: CASSDGDNQPQHF. The bases read TGTGCCAGCTCTGACGGGGACAATCAGCCCCAGCATTTT.